The 21 T cell receptor beta chains below all came from one sample that was sequenced in a study of cytomegalovirus exposure and HLA in healthy donors. The PCR ran on 60 Vbeta and 13 Jbeta primers. Sequencing was performed with immunoSEQ multiplex PCR; in TCRdb, only in-frame clones are kept and a portion is missing. The data show roughly 200,000 clones, about four fifths seen once. The sample consisted of PBMCs. These receptors were taken from a male donor in good health and CMV-seronegative.

The V and J genes are TRBV19 and TRBJ1-5; 8 nucleotides agree with TRBD1. Trimming at V came to 6 bases and at J to 0 bases, leaving 4 bases not matched to a gene. CDR3 length: 15 residues. Per germline, CDR1 LNHDA and CDR2 SQIVND (reference sequence). CDR3 nucleotides: TGTGCCAGTAGACGACAGGGGTATAGCAATCAGCCCCAGCATTTT. It is translated as CASRRQGYSNQPQHF.

The CDR3 here is CASSPGLNSPLHF. CDR3 in DNA: TGTGCCAGCAGCCCTGGACTTAATTCACCCCTCCACTTT. V gene TRBV7-9 combines with J gene TRBJ1-6; D gene ambiguous. The germline CDR1 and CDR2 sequences are SEHNR and FQNEAQ (reference sequence). CDR3 length: 13 residues. The V and J ends lost 5 bases and 6 bases respectively, with 8 bases between them.

This chain links TRBV2 with TRBJ2-7, with D perhaps matching TRBD1 (5 bases). Germline CDR1 and CDR2: SNHLY and FYNNEI. The CDR3 length is 14 residues. The V end was cut by 7 bases, the J end by 2 bases, with 15 bases between. In DNA form, the CDR3 reads TGTGCCAGCAATCCACAGGAGTCCACCTACGAGCAGTACTTC. It specifies CASNPQESTYEQYF. The variable domain in full, completed from reference TRBV2 and TRBJ2-7, reads EPEVTQTPSHQVTQMGQEVILRCVPISNHLYFYWYRQILGQKVEFLVSFYNNEISEKSEIFDDQFSVERPDGSNFTLKIRSTKLEDSAMYFCASNPQESTYEQYFGPGTRLTVT.

The V call is TRBV9, the J call TRBJ1-4; 7 nucleotides match TRBD1. Germline V gives CDR1 SGDLS, CDR2 YYNGEE. The V gene end was trimmed by 0 bases and the J gene end by 8 bases; junction bases not matched to a gene: 10. This CDR3 spans 16 amino acids. The CDR3 nucleotides read TGTGCCAGCAGCGTAGGACCAGGGGGGAAAAGCGAAAAACTGTTTTTT. Protein product: CASSVGPGGKSEKLFF.

The chain is built from TRBV18 and TRBJ2-3; D gene unclear. Per germline, CDR1 KGHSH and CDR2 LQKENI. Trimming cost V 0 bases and J 6 bases, with 7 bases left between them. CDR3 length: 13 residues. The CDR3 sequence: CASSPPAIDTQYF. The CDR3 DNA reads TGTGCCAGCTCACCACCGGCAATCGATACGCAGTATTTT.

The V and J genes are TRBV6-1 and TRBJ1-1; unclear D gene. Germline V gene data show CDR1 as MNHNS and CDR2 as SASEGT. This CDR3 comprises 13 residues. V was trimmed by 5 bases and J by 1 base, leaving 8 bases between them. Here the CDR3 reads CASSPVGNTEAFF. CDR3 DNA sequence: TGTGCCAGCAGTCCAGTTGGGAACACTGAAGCTTTCTTT.

On this clone: Other nucleotide sequences from this sample produce the same CDR3. The V gene is TRBV27, the J gene TRBJ2-2; 8 nucleotides agree with TRBD2. V trimming: 5 bases; J trimming: 8 bases; junction bases outside the gene matches: 10. This CDR3 contains 15 residues. The V gene's germline CDR1 is MNHEY and CDR2 SMNVEV (reference sequence). CDR3 nucleotides: TGTGCCAGCAGTCAAACCAGCGGGAGTAGAGGGGAGCTGTTTTTT. Its translation: CASSQTSGSRGELFF.

The table lists this clone with a few counts. The CDR3 spells CASSLAGDGNEQFF. The CDR3 DNA is TGTGCCAGCAGTTTGGCGGGAGACGGTAATGAGCAGTTCTTC. The chain links TRBV27 to TRBJ2-1; TRBD2 agrees at 7 bases. There are 14 residues in the CDR3. Germline CDR1 MNHEY, CDR2 SMNVEV (reference sequence). V lost 3 bases, J lost 7 bases, and 6 bases stayed unmatched.

The rearrangement links TRBV4-1 to TRBJ2-5; D might be TRBD2 (5 bases). This CDR3 contains 15 residues. Looked up from germline, CDR1 is MGHRA and CDR2 is YSYEKL. Trimming shortened V by 0 bases and J by 4 bases, and 12 bases separated the two germline ends. CDR3 amino acids: CASSQEARELETQYF. In nucleotides, the CDR3 is TGCGCCAGCAGCCAAGAGGCAAGGGAGTTAGAGACCCAGTACTTC.

The chain joins TRBV9 to TRBJ1-6; 11 bases are a match to TRBD1. The V and J ends lost 3 bases and 7 bases, in that order; junction bases with no gene match: 6. Germline CDR1 SGDLS, CDR2 YYNGEE. There are 16 residues in the CDR3. CDR3 nucleotide sequence: TGTGCCAGCAGCGCCGGACAGGGGGCGCCGAATTCACCCCTCCACTTT. Its translation is CASSAGQGAPNSPLHF.

The chain combines TRBV18 with TRBJ2-7, with 9 bases identical to TRBD1. V shed 3 bases and J 4 bases; nucleotides not matched to a gene: 4. The V gene's germline CDR1 is KGHSH and CDR2 LQKENI. This CDR3 is 14 amino acids long. This chain's CDR3 is CASSPGQGTYEQYF. The CDR3, as DNA: TGTGCCAGCTCACCGGGACAGGGAACTTACGAGCAGTACTTC.

V and J are TRBV28 and TRBJ2-1, with 9 bases lining up with TRBD2. The J segment lost 9 bases and the V segment lost 3 bases, leaving 6 bases of the junction unmatched. CDR1 and CDR2 (germline): MDHEN, SYDVKM. CDR3 size: 14 residues. The CDR3 DNA is TGTGCCAGCAGTTTCTTTCGACTAGCGGTTGAGCAGTTCTTC. Its translation: CASSFFRLAVEQFF.

This chain uses TRBV9 with TRBJ2-3, with 7 nucleotides matching TRBD2. Germline V gene data show CDR1 as SGDLS and CDR2 as YYNGEE. Trimming cost V 0 bases and J 4 bases; bases outside gene matches: 5. The CDR3 covers 15 residues. The CDR3 is CASSVDGGSADTQYF. In DNA, the CDR3 is TGTGCCAGCAGCGTAGACGGCGGGAGCGCAGATACGCAGTATTTT.

This chain links TRBV2 with TRBJ1-4, with D perhaps TRBD1 (6 bases). The CDR3 is made up of 15 amino acids. Germline V CDR1 and CDR2: SNHLY, FYNNEI. Trimming removed 2 bases at V and 5 bases at J, with 12 bases between. CDR3 residues: CASSERQADNEKLFF. The CDR3 nucleotides read TGTGCCAGCAGTGAAAGACAGGCAGACAATGAAAAACTGTTTTTT.

The V call is TRBV6-5, the J call TRBJ1-2; tentatively, D is TRBD1 (6 bases). The V gene's germline CDR1 is MNHEY and CDR2 SVGAGI. The V and J ends lost 7 bases and 1 base respectively, with 13 bases between them. The CDR3 length is 14 residues. The CDR3: CASTTGDFNYGYTF. The CDR3 coding sequence is TGTGCCAGCACGACAGGAGACTTTAACTATGGCTACACCTTC.

This clone was counted only a few times. J is TRBJ1-1 and V is TRBV6-5; D not resolved. In germline, CDR1 is MNHEY, CDR2 SVGAGI. The length of the CDR3 is 16 residues. V was shortened by 0 bases and J by 0 bases, with 11 bases between the two germline ends. This chain's CDR3 is CASSYSSGNMNTEAFF. The CDR3 DNA follows: TGTGCCAGCAGTTACTCATCCGGGAACATGAACACTGAAGCTTTCTTT.

This sequence joins TRBV28 and TRBJ1-1, with D maybe TRBD1 (6 bases). Germline V lookup: CDR1 MDHEN, CDR2 SYDVKM. Trimming shortened V by 7 bases and J by 7 bases, and 13 bases separated the two germline ends. This CDR3 is built from 12 residues. The CDR3 DNA reads TGTGCCAGCAAGGGAGCGGACAGTGAAGCTTTCTTT. Protein sequence: CASKGADSEAFF.

This clone was observed a handful of times. This rearrangement joins TRBV6-5 to TRBJ1-5; 7 bases align to TRBD1. Trimming cost V 5 bases and J 4 bases; bases outside gene matches: 5. The germline CDR1 and CDR2 sequences are MNHEY and SVGAGI. This CDR3 is built from 14 residues. The CDR3 loop reads CASSAETGNQPQHF. CDR3 sequence (DNA): TGTGCCAGCAGTGCTGAGACAGGGAATCAGCCCCAGCATTTT.

The J gene is TRBJ2-5, the V gene TRBV30, with TRBD2 matching 8 bases. This CDR3 is built from 15 residues. The germline V gene encodes CDR1 GTSNPN and CDR2 SVGIG (reference sequence). V shed 0 bases, J shed 4 bases, and the junction held 7 bases outside the gene matches. CDR3 in amino acids: CAWSVGISGIETQYF. CDR3 in DNA: TGTGCCTGGAGTGTAGGTATTAGCGGGATAGAGACCCAGTACTTC.

The J gene is TRBJ1-4, the V gene TRBV5-5; D not certain. V was clipped by 0 bases and J by 4 bases, with 7 bases between them. Germline lookup yields CDR1 SGHKS and CDR2 YYEKEE (reference sequence). The CDR3 has 14 amino acids. The CDR3 loop is CASSLGQNNEKLFF. The CDR3 nucleotides are TGTGCCAGCAGCTTGGGGCAGAATAATGAAAAACTGTTTTTT.

V and J are TRBV7-7 and TRBJ2-1; tentatively, D is TRBD2 (6 bases). The V gene lost 3 bases and the J gene lost 9 bases, with 18 bases spanning the gap. Germline CDR1 is SSHAT and CDR2 is FNYEAQ (reference sequence). CDR3 length: 15 amino acids. The CDR3, as DNA: TGTGCCAGCAGCTTTAATGGGGCCGCGGGGAGTGAGCAGTTCTTC. It encodes CASSFNGAAGSEQFF.